This TCR beta chain emerged from a study of blood T cell repertoires in COVID-19. As for the study in general: Spain, Italy and the United States supplied samples that represented acute and convalescent COVID-19. PBMCs, B-cell-depleted T cells, or T cells were the source of the cDNA or gDNA that made up the material.

Germline V gives CDR1 LGHNA, CDR2 YNFKEQ. The junction had 14 bases not matched to a gene; V was cut back by 4 bases and J by 1 base. The CDR3 totals 20 residues. Original data processing: The assay estimated nucleated cells by amplifying reference gene primers. TCRdb keeps only in-frame clones here, not all; method: immunoSEQ multiplex PCR. That table supplies the V and J calls and clone size; D and trimming were determined from the DNA. Here the sample spans some 180,000 clones, roughly 77% being singletons. The receptor's source is a woman between 35 and 50 years old with COVID-19, enrolled during active disease. Sequences were obtained from peripheral blood. The chain couples TRBV4-2 to TRBJ2-1; TRBD2 matches 12 bases. This chain's CDR3 is CASSPTTGLAGGESYNEQFF. The CDR3 nucleotides read TGTGCCAGCAGCCCCACGACGGGGCTAGCGGGGGGGGAGTCCTACAATGAGCAGTTCTTC.